These 12 T cell receptor beta chains originate from one sample sequenced in a study of Graves' ophthalmopathy and Graves' hyperthyroidism. As the template, RNA transcripts were used to amplify TCR beta CDR3 regions. In the first round, RT-PCR was carried out with HTBI primers, and a multiplex PCR formed the second round. TCRdb called the multiplex PCR reads again in MiXCR, with one record for every CDR3 protein. The repertoire holds roughly 400,000 distinct CDR3 sequences, with around 20% as singletons. Specimen: peripheral blood. The receptor source for this set is a woman aged 18-29 years with Graves' ophthalmopathy.

The table lists this clonotype with many counts. The V gene is TRBV15, the J gene TRBJ1-1; D is uncertain. V was cut by 3 bases and J by 4 bases, with 15 bases left in between. Germline V gene data show CDR1 as LNHNV and CDR2 as YYDKDF (reference sequence). CDR3 length: 15 amino acids. The CDR3 DNA reads TGTGCCACCAGCAGGGGAGGAACAGCTACCACTGAAGCTTTCTTT. It specifies CATSRGGTATTEAFF.

This clonotype was seen many times. The J gene is TRBJ1-1, the V gene TRBV6-2 or TRBV6-3; no definite D call. The germline V gene encodes CDR1 MNHEY and CDR2 SVGEGT. V was pared by 6 bases and J by 0 bases, with 23 bases between. The CDR3 extends over 18 amino acids. The CDR3: CASSSGSGRTGMNTEAFF. For the CDR3, the DNA is TGTGCCAGCAGCTCCGGGTCAGGCAGGACGGGAATGAACACTGAAGCTTTCTTT.

The rearrangement links TRBV9 to TRBJ2-2; D may be TRBD1 or TRBD2 (5 bases each). V was shortened by 3 bases and J by 4 bases, with 10 bases between the two germline ends. CDR3 size: 14 residues. From germline, CDR1 is SGDLS and CDR2 YYNGEE. The CDR3 coding sequence is TGTGCCAGCAGCGAGGGACCGAGCACCGGGGAGCTGTTTTTT. Amino acid sequence: CASSEGPSTGELFF. The full variable domain, rest sourced from reference TRBV9 and TRBJ2-2, is DSGVTQTPKHLITATGQRVTLRCSPRSGDLSVYWYQQSLDQGLQFLIQYYNGEERAKGNILERFSAQQFPDLHSELNLSSLELGDSALYFCASSEGPSTGELFFGEGSRLTVL.

The gene calls are TRBV12-3 or TRBV12-4 and TRBJ2-7; TRBD1 is a possible D gene (6 bases). V lost 3 bases, J lost 1 base, and 16 bases lay in between. The CDR3 length is 16 residues. This chain's CDR3 is CASSFKLGQGSYEQYF. CDR3 nucleotide sequence: TGTGCCAGCAGTTTTAAGCTGGGCCAGGGGTCCTACGAGCAGTACTTC.

The chain combines TRBV27 with TRBJ2-7; D is possibly TRBD1 (6 bases). The CDR3 sequence is 14 residues long. Germline CDR1 MNHEY, CDR2 SMNVEV (reference sequence). Trimming took off 6 bases at V and 2 bases at J, with 14 bases between the two ends. In DNA form, the CDR3 reads TGTGCCAGCAGCCGCCTCAGGGGCCCCTACGAGCAGTACTTC. The encoded protein is CASSRLRGPYEQYF.

This clonotype came up many times. The chain carries TRBV15 and TRBJ2-7; D remains unclear. V gave up 0 bases and J gave up 2 bases, with 5 bases separating them. CDR1 is LNHNV, CDR2 YYDKDF, per germline (reference sequence). The CDR3 loop spans 13 amino acids. The CDR3 sequence: CATSRDGPYEQYF. In nucleotides, the CDR3 is TGTGCCACCAGCAGAGATGGTCCCTACGAGCAGTACTTC.

The V call is TRBV7-8, the J call TRBJ1-2, with a tentative D call TRBD1 (5 bases). The CDR3 length is 13 residues. Germline CDR1 is SGHVS and CDR2 is FQNEAQ. V shed 2 bases and J shed 8 bases, with 12 bases lying between them. The DNA for the CDR3 is TGTGCCAGCAGCTTAACGGCAGGGCGCGGCTACACCTTC. Amino acids: CASSLTAGRGYTF.

This clonotype was detected ten times or more. The chain uses TRBV12-5 and TRBJ1-1; 9 bases map to TRBD1. The CDR3 spans 15 residues. Trimming at V came to 1 base and at J to 4 bases, leaving 4 bases not matched to a gene. CDR1 LGHNT and CDR2 FRNRAP come from the germline V gene. CDR3: CASGLDDRGGTEAFF. CDR3 bases: TGTGCTAGTGGTTTGGACGACAGGGGGGGCACTGAAGCTTTCTTT.

The sample holds many counts of this clonotype. The V call is TRBV11-2, the J call TRBJ1-5; 10 bases agree with TRBD1. V dropped 3 bases and J dropped 2; count of bases not matched to a gene: 4. The CDR3 has 16 amino acids. Germline V CDR1 and CDR2: SGHAT, FQNNGV. CDR3 DNA sequence: TGTGCCAGCAGCTTTGGGACAGGGGTTGGCAATCAGCCCCAGCATTTT. Protein: CASSFGTGVGNQPQHF.

This clonotype was observed many times. The genes are TRBV5-1 and TRBJ2-4, with D perhaps TRBD2 (6 bases). The CDR3 is 15 amino acids. Trimming left V 4 bases short and J 7 bases short, with 18 bases between. Germline V gene sequence: CDR1 SGHRS, CDR2 YFSETQ. CDR3 nucleotide sequence: TGCGCCAGCAGCCTGGGCGGCCTGGCGGGGAACATTCAGTACTTC. Protein: CASSLGGLAGNIQYF.

There are many counts of this clonotype. The J gene is TRBJ1-1, the V gene TRBV12-5; 9 bases are a match to TRBD1. V lost 2 bases and J lost 11; bases outside the gene matches: 6. Germline assignment: CDR1 LGHNT and CDR2 FRNRAP. The CDR3 spans 13 residues. This CDR3 is CASGLPLGQGAFF. CDR3 in DNA: TGTGCTAGTGGTTTGCCTCTCGGACAGGGGGCTTTCTTT.

This clonotype was found many times. V usage is TRBV7-2 and J usage is TRBJ2-2; 8 bases are a match to TRBD1. Trimming at V came to 0 bases and at J to 5 bases, leaving 5 bases not matched to a gene. The germline gives CDR1 SGHTA, CDR2 FQGNSA. The CDR3 runs 16 residues. The CDR3 DNA reads TGTGCCAGCAGCTTAGCGGCAGGGGGCGGTACCGGGGAGCTGTTTTTT. Encoded protein: CASSLAAGGGTGELFF.